This T cell receptor (beta chain) appears in the sequencing data of a study of shared clonotypes between healthy human individuals. Across the study: There were three CD4 naive, three CD4 memory, two CD8 naive and one CD8 memory plates per donor.

V gave up 0 bases and J gave up 6 bases; unmatched junction bases: 0. Germline CDR1 and CDR2: SGHRS and YFSETQ. The CDR3 loop spans 15 amino acids. Study observations and caveats: Sorted-subset samples were not fully sequenced, rarefaction indicated.

Naive CD8 cells, CD45RO-negative and positively selected for CCR7, excluded terminally differentiated effector memory CD45RA+ cells. The authors' processing: In the immunoSEQ data, sequences were junction-only and lacked quality scores, so filtering differed. Some clones are missing from TCRdb's copy, which holds only in-frame ones; the method was immunoSEQ multiplex PCR. V, J and clone size are taken as reported in that table, and D and trimming were inferred from the DNA itself. The table shows 2 million to 2.5 million clones, with about 95% occurring only once. A remark on this clone: The antigen remains undetermined. Other nucleotide sequences from this sample produce the same CDR3.

The receptor was derived from a man between 18 and 35 years old in good health. The chain combines TRBV5-1 with TRBJ2-1, with 13 bases aligning to TRBD2. Sequenced: naive CD8+ T cells sorted from blood. CDR3 DNA: TGCGCCAGCAGCTTGGGACTAGCGGGAGGCAATGAGCAGTTCTTC. It codes for CASSLGLAGGNEQFF.